This T cell receptor beta chain was profiled in a study of tumor and adjacent non-tumor tissue in lung cancer. Background on the study: Patients comprised about eleven adenocarcinoma, 2 squamous cell carcinoma and 1 small cell lung cancer.

Germline V lookup: CDR1 MNHEY, CDR2 SVGAGI. The CDR3 length is 15 residues. This clonotype was observed a single time. Relative to the germline gene, one junction end is altered; a read error may explain this. The library came from three nested PCR rounds adapted from ARM-PCR protocols. MiXCR, run by TCRdb on the multiplex PCR reads, gives a single entry per CDR3 protein. The sample consists of 90,000 to 100,000 distinct CDR3 sequences, about 80% of them appearing once. The template was RNA from unsorted bulk tissue. This non-tumor lung sample came from over 3 cm beyond the tumor edge. The clonotype comes from a man aged 60 to 69 with small cell lung cancer. The chain couples TRBV6-5 to TRBJ2-1; D assignment may be TRBD1 or TRBD2 (5 bases each). The sample comprised distant non-tumor lung tissue. The CDR3 spells CANSYSRGVRNEQFF. CDR3 in DNA: TGTGCCAACAGTTACTCTAGGGGAGTGCGTAATGAGCAGTTCTTC.